Shown below are 5 T cell receptor beta chains from a single sample sequenced in a study of blood T cell repertoires in COVID-19. Only in-frame clones appear in the TCRdb table, and some are missing; sequencing was by immunoSEQ multiplex PCR. The sample carries about 280,000 clones, approximately 86% recorded once. The source material was peripheral blood. The receptors stem from a man aged 35 to 55 with active or convalescent COVID-19.

This chain's CDR3 is CASSIGTGHEKLFF. The CDR3 DNA follows: TGTGCCAGCAGTATAGGGACAGGTCATGAAAAACTGTTTTTT. This sequence joins TRBV6-5 and TRBJ1-4, with TRBD1 matching over 8 bases. The ends lost 5 bases at V and 6 bases at J; junction bases unmatched: 5. This CDR3 is built from 14 residues. Germline CDR1 reads MNHEY; CDR2 reads SVGAGI.

The V gene is TRBV6-1, the J gene TRBJ2-1, with TRBD2 identical over 10 bases. V lost 0 bases to trimming and J lost 5 bases; unmatched junction nucleotides: 4. This CDR3 is built from 16 residues. In germline, CDR1 is MNHNS, CDR2 SASEGT. The CDR3 DNA sequence: TGTGCCAGCAGTGAAGCCCTAGCGGGGGAGCACAATGAGCAGTTCTTC. Its protein is CASSEALAGEHNEQFF.

This chain uses TRBV12-3 or TRBV12-4 with TRBJ2-7; tentative D call: TRBD1 (6 bases). CDR3 length: 13 amino acids. The V end lost 5 bases, the J end lost 2 bases, and 10 bases lay between the germline ends. CDR3 in DNA: TGTGCCAGCAGTCGACAGGACACCTACGAGCAGTACTTC. As protein: CASSRQDTYEQYF.

V is TRBV10-1 and J is TRBJ2-3, with 10 positions matching TRBD1. From germline, CDR1 is WNHNN and CDR2 SYGVQD (reference sequence). The V and J ends lost 6 bases and 6 bases, in that order; junction bases with no gene match: 6. The CDR3 runs 14 residues. Written as DNA, the CDR3 is TGCGCCAGCAGCCCGGGACAGGGGTCGGATACGCAGTATTTT. It encodes CASSPGQGSDTQYF.

This clone was recorded only once. V and J are TRBV24-1 and TRBJ2-5, with D tentatively TRBD1 (5 bases). This CDR3 has 14 residues. Trimming cost V 2 bases and J 5 bases, with 11 bases left between them. In germline, CDR1 is KGHDR, CDR2 SFDVKD. The CDR3 DNA sequence: TGTGCCACCAGTGATTCGCAGGGCGTGGAGACCCAGTACTTC. It translates to CATSDSQGVETQYF.